A single sample is the source of the 15 T cell receptor beta chains below, sequenced in a study of shared clonotypes between healthy human individuals (dated by TCRdb to 2020 to 2021). The receptor library was made with the immunoSEQ multiplex PCR assay. TCRdb retrieved this table from immuneACCESS and kept in-frame rearrangements only. Not all clones are present; in checked studies, unresolved V genes account for under half, and no reason is known for the remainder. The sample table contains approximately 440,000 clones; only one count was recorded for around 77% of them. The leading ten clones occupy 12% of the sample. Input material: PBMCs. The receptor set was obtained from a woman aged 40 to 50 in good health. Some clones in this sample may be carry-over from other donors' samples.

The chain has TRBV19 and TRBJ2-6, with a weak D call TRBD2 (6 bases). The germline gives CDR1 LNHDA, CDR2 SQIVND (reference sequence). This CDR3 is built from 15 residues. The V and J ends lost 4 bases and 4 bases respectively, with 11 bases between them. The CDR3: CASSSGVLGANVLTF. DNA of the CDR3: TGTGCCAGTAGTAGCGGGGTCCTCGGGGCCAACGTCCTGACTTTC. The complete variable domain, with remaining parts taken from reference TRBV19 and TRBJ2-6, reads DGGITQSPKYLFRKEGQNVTLSCEQNLNHDAMYWYRQDPGQGLRLIYYSQIVNDFQKGDIAEGYSVSREKKESFPLTVTSAQKNPTAFYLCASSSGVLGANVLTFGAGSRLTVL.

This clone was counted ten times or more. This CDR3 is also generated by other DNA sequences in the sample. The V and J genes are TRBV2 and TRBJ2-6, with 7 bases lining up with TRBD2. The CDR3 is made up of 16 amino acids. Germline V gives CDR1 SNHLY, CDR2 FYNNEI. Germline trimming cut 5 bases from V and 0 bases from J; bases unmatched to any gene: 4. CDR3 DNA sequence: TGTGCCAGCAGTCCCTGGGGGGGCTCTGGGGCCAACGTCCTGACTTTC. It specifies CASSPWGGSGANVLTF. The full variable domain, in which reference TRBV2 and TRBJ2-6 provide the parts outside the CDR3, is EPEVTQTPSHQVTQMGQEVILRCVPISNHLYFYWYRQILGQKVEFLVSFYNNEISEKSEIFDDQFSVERPDGSNFTLKIRSTKLEDSAMYFCASSPWGGSGANVLTFGAGSRLTVL.

V gene TRBV6-1 combines with J gene TRBJ2-7; 9 bases match TRBD1. The CDR3 spans 14 residues. Per germline, CDR1 MNHNS and CDR2 SASEGT. V was pared by 5 bases and J by 2 bases, with 4 bases of the junction left unmatched. The CDR3 spells CASSSTGGTYEQYF. In DNA form, the CDR3 reads TGTGCCAGCAGTTCCACAGGGGGCACCTACGAGCAGTACTTC.

This sequence joins TRBV4-3 and TRBJ2-1; tentatively, D is TRBD1 (6 bases). The germline V gene encodes CDR1 LGHNA and CDR2 YSLEER. The CDR3 is 13 residues long. V lost 4 bases and J 5 bases, leaving 9 bases between the germline ends. DNA for the CDR3: TGCGCCAGCAGCCGGGGGCTTCACAATGAGCAGTTCTTC. Translation: CASSRGLHNEQFF.

There are many counts of this clone. The CDR3 DNA is TGTGCCAGCAGCCGGCACGAGGGACAGATGAACACTGAAGCTTTCTTT. Encoded protein: CASSRHEGQMNTEAFF. The chain employs TRBV14 and TRBJ1-1; 7 nucleotides align to TRBD1. V lost 4 bases and J lost 0; bases outside the gene matches: 8. The CDR3 is made up of 16 amino acids. From germline, CDR1 is SGHDN and CDR2 FVKESK.

As concerns this clone: A much larger clone lies one base from this, so it may be a read error. CDR3 in amino acids: CASSLKGQGEEAQYF. CDR3 in DNA: TGTGCCAGCAGTTTAAAGGGACAGGGAGAGGAGGCCCAGTACTTC. The chain has TRBV28 and TRBJ2-5; 9 positions match TRBD1. The CDR3 spans 15 residues. Germline CDR1 is MDHEN and CDR2 is SYDVKM. With 2 bases clipped from V and 9 bases from J, the junction kept 10 bases outside the gene matches.

This rearrangement joins TRBV4-3 to TRBJ1-2, with D possibly being TRBD1 (5 bases). CDR1 LGHNA and CDR2 YSLEER come from the germline V gene. V gave up 3 bases and J gave up 8 bases, with 16 bases separating them. The CDR3 is 14 amino acids. The CDR3 nucleotides read TGCGCCAGCAGCCAGGCTCCGAATTGGGGCGGCTACACCTTC. It yields the protein CASSQAPNWGGYTF.

V is TRBV5-1 and J is TRBJ1-2, with unresolved D. The CDR3 length is 12 residues. The germline gives CDR1 SGHRS, CDR2 YFSETQ. Trimming removed 4 bases at V and 5 bases at J, with 9 bases between. The CDR3 sequence: CASSDDDYGYTF. The CDR3 DNA reads as TGCGCCAGCAGCGATGACGATTATGGCTACACCTTC.

The V gene is TRBV28, the J gene TRBJ1-5; D not certain. V shed 6 bases and J shed 6 bases, with 18 bases lying between them. This CDR3 has 15 amino acids. Germline CDR1 is MDHEN and CDR2 is SYDVKM. For the CDR3, the DNA is TGTGCCAGCAGAACAAGGACGGGCAAGTTTCAGCCCCAGCATTTT. The encoded protein is CASRTRTGKFQPQHF. Variable domain in full (rest from reference TRBV28 and TRBJ1-5): DVKVTQSSRYLVKRTGEKVFLECVQDMDHENMFWYRQDPGLGLRLIYFSYDVKMKEKGDIPEGYSVSREKKERFSLILESASTNQTSMYLCASRTRTGKFQPQHFGDGTRLSIL.

This sequence joins TRBV19 and TRBJ2-4, with 11 bases identical to TRBD2. The CDR3 has 14 residues. Germline V lookup: CDR1 LNHDA, CDR2 SQIVND (reference sequence). Trimming took 2 bases from V and 10 from J; bases not matched to a gene: 4. For the CDR3, the DNA is TGTGCCAGTAGTATACGCGGGACTAGCGGTATTCAGTACTTC. Its translation is CASSIRGTSGIQYF.

The gene calls are TRBV27 and TRBJ1-1; 9 nucleotides match TRBD1. V lost 3 bases and J lost 5; bases outside the gene matches: 4. Germline lookup yields CDR1 MNHEY and CDR2 SMNVEV (reference sequence). The CDR3 runs 14 residues. Written as DNA, the CDR3 is TGTGCCAGCAGTTTCGGACAGGGGAGGACTGAAGCTTTCTTT. Amino acid sequence: CASSFGQGRTEAFF.

The J gene is TRBJ1-1, the V gene TRBV7-3, with 7 positions matching TRBD1. With 4 bases clipped from V and 1 base from J, the junction kept 6 bases outside the gene matches. CDR3 length equals 15 residues. Germline V gene data show CDR1 as SGHTA and CDR2 as FQGTGA. This CDR3 is CASSSYRGQNTEAFF. Written as DNA, the CDR3 is TGTGCCAGCAGCTCCTACAGGGGCCAGAACACTGAAGCTTTCTTT.

The genes are TRBV7-7 and TRBJ2-1; TRBD2 aligns across 12 bases. The V segment lost 5 bases and the J segment 7 bases; nucleotides outside the gene matches: 6. This CDR3 is 15 amino acids long. CDR1 and CDR2 (germline): SSHAT, FNYEAQ (reference sequence). DNA of the CDR3: TGTGCCAGCAGCCCCAACCTAGCGGGAGGGAATGAGCAGTTCTTC. Amino acids: CASSPNLAGGNEQFF. The full variable domain, with the rest looked up from reference TRBV7-7 and TRBJ2-1, is GAGVSQSPRYKVTKRGQDVTLRCDPISSHATLYWYQQALGQGPEFLTYFNYEAQPDKSGLPSDRFSAERPEGSISTLTIQRTEQRDSAMYRCASSPNLAGGNEQFFGPGTRLTVL.

As to this clone: This probably arose from a read error, given a far larger clone one base away. The chain uses TRBV5-1 and TRBJ1-2; D remains ambiguous. Germline values: CDR1 SGHRS, CDR2 YFSETQ. V was shortened by 0 bases and J by 9 bases, with 12 bases between the two germline ends. The CDR3 is made up of 13 amino acids. This chain's CDR3 is CASSLGRGSSYTF. The CDR3 coding sequence is TGCGCCAGCAGCTTGGGCCGGGGTTCGAGCTACACCTTC.

Turning to this clone: Different DNA sequences within this sample yield the same CDR3. The chain links TRBV5-1 to TRBJ1-2; TRBD1 agrees at 10 bases. The length of the CDR3 is 14 residues. V was pared by 4 bases and J by 3 bases, with 3 bases of the junction left unmatched. Germline V CDR1 and CDR2: SGHRS, YFSETQ. CDR3 DNA sequence: TGCGCCAGCAGCCTGGGACAGGGGTACTATGGCTACACCTTC. This encodes CASSLGQGYYGYTF.